The sequence of this TCR beta chain was determined in a study of cytomegalovirus exposure and HLA in healthy donors. Study summary: Caucasian-associated ancestry cluster membership applied to around 76% of approximately 420 genotyped donors. Study outcomes and limitations: Reportedly, TCR beta sequences accurately predicted HLA-A and HLA-B alleles in most subjects. The study designated roughly 150 TCR beta chains cytomegalovirus-associated. Sequencing likely produced, as an artifact, a cluster of highly shared sequence variants.

Trimming cost V 1 base and J 2 bases, with 8 bases left between them. CDR1 and CDR2 from the germline V gene are LGHNA and YSLEER. This CDR3 is built from 14 residues. The primer mix had 60 Vbeta and 13 Jbeta primers. Assay used: immunoSEQ multiplex PCR; TCRdb lists only in-frame clones, some missing. This repertoire shows fewer than 200,000 clones, almost 75% found once; its top ten account for under 5.5%. In regard to this clone: The target antigen is unknown.

Sequenced input: PBMCs. The sequence was collected from a woman between 18 and 29 years old in good health and CMV-seropositive. The rearrangement joins TRBV4-3 to TRBJ2-5; a weak D match, TRBD1 (5 bases). This CDR3 reads CASSQGAGQETQYF. The DNA of the CDR3 is TGCGCCAGCAGCCAAGGGGCAGGGCAAGAGACCCAGTACTTC.